This is a list of T cell receptor beta chains from one sample in a study of blood T cell repertoires in COVID-19. Sequenced by immunoSEQ multiplex PCR; TCRdb stores in-frame clones only, minus some. This sample has hundreds of thousands of clones, with 80% to 90% found just once. Sequencing used peripheral blood. The receptors originated from a woman aged 18 to 35 with acute or convalescent COVID-19. Both conserved end residues are part of each CDR3. Each record gives: V gene, clone size, J gene, D gene, CDR3 protein, CDR3 DNA. A D gene is named only where the DNA matches it firmly. Rows give clone size only sometimes, using once, few, many, or a class for an expanded clone.

V gene: TRBV25-1; clone size: -; J gene: TRBJ1-2; D gene: TRBD1; CDR3 protein: CASSATWDRGEYGYTF; CDR3 DNA: TGTGCCAGCAGTGCGACCTGGGACAGGGGGGAATATGGCTACACCTTC
V gene: TRBV7-2; clone size: -; J gene: TRBJ2-1; D gene: TRBD1; CDR3 protein: CASSSTGASYNEQFF; CDR3 DNA: TGTGCCAGCAGCTCTACAGGGGCTTCATACAATGAGCAGTTCTTC
V gene: TRBV28; clone size: -; J gene: TRBJ1-2; D gene: -; CDR3 protein: CASAEGRGYGYTF; CDR3 DNA: TGTGCCAGCGCGGAGGGTCGGGGCTATGGCTACACCTTC
V gene: TRBV5-6; clone size: -; J gene: TRBJ1-2; D gene: TRBD1; CDR3 protein: CASSRDRTNYGYTF; CDR3 DNA: TGTGCCAGCAGCCGGGACAGAACTAACTATGGCTACACCTTC
V gene: TRBV6-5; clone size: -; J gene: TRBJ2-5; D gene: -; CDR3 protein: CASSYQRHNQETQYF; CDR3 DNA: TGTGCCAGCAGTTACCAAAGACACAACCAAGAGACCCAGTACTTC
V gene: TRBV4-3; clone size: once; J gene: TRBJ2-7; D gene: TRBD1; CDR3 protein: CASSQGTGSNYEQYF; CDR3 DNA: TGCGCCAGCAGCCAAGGGACAGGGAGTAACTACGAGCAGTACTTC
V gene: TRBV9; clone size: -; J gene: TRBJ1-2; D gene: -; CDR3 protein: CASSAREVSEGNYGYTF; CDR3 DNA: TGTGCCAGCAGCGCCCGCGAAGTCTCAGAGGGCAACTATGGCTACACCTTC
V gene: TRBV24-1; clone size: once; J gene: TRBJ1-1; D gene: -; CDR3 protein: CATRGETDIEAFF; CDR3 DNA: TGTGCCACCAGGGGTGAGACAGACATTGAAGCTTTCTTT
V gene: TRBV12-3/TRBV12-4; clone size: -; J gene: TRBJ2-7; D gene: -; CDR3 protein: CASSFLEQYF; CDR3 DNA: TGTGCCAGCAGTTTCCTCGAGCAGTACTTC
V gene: TRBV9; clone size: -; J gene: TRBJ1-2; D gene: TRBD1; CDR3 protein: CASSATGQGYGYTF; CDR3 DNA: TGTGCCAGCAGCGCCACAGGACAGGGCTATGGCTACACCTTC
V gene: TRBV5-1; clone size: -; J gene: TRBJ1-2; D gene: -; CDR3 protein: CASSLVSIGVGYTF; CDR3 DNA: TGCGCCAGCAGCTTGGTCTCGATCGGGGTTGGCTACACCTTC
V gene: TRBV27; clone size: -; J gene: TRBJ1-2; D gene: TRBD1; CDR3 protein: CASSHRDSHYGYTF; CDR3 DNA: TGTGCCAGCAGTCACAGGGACAGCCACTATGGCTACACCTTC
V gene: TRBV7-9; clone size: -; J gene: TRBJ1-2; D gene: -; CDR3 protein: CASSLPGYGSYTF; CDR3 DNA: TGTGCCAGCAGCTTACCAGGGTATGGGAGCTACACCTTC
V gene: TRBV12-5; clone size: -; J gene: TRBJ1-1; D gene: TRBD1; CDR3 protein: CASGAPQRTGGTEAFF; CDR3 DNA: TGTGCTAGTGGTGCACCTCAGAGGACAGGGGGCACTGAAGCTTTCTTT
V gene: TRBV19; clone size: -; J gene: TRBJ1-6; D gene: TRBD1; CDR3 protein: CASSVDRRSPLHF; CDR3 DNA: TGTGCCAGTAGTGTGGACAGGCGATCACCCCTCCACTTT
V gene: TRBV6-1; clone size: -; J gene: TRBJ2-1; D gene: TRBD2; CDR3 protein: CASSEPGGGDEQFF; CDR3 DNA: TGTGCCAGCAGTGAACCGGGCGGGGGGGATGAGCAGTTCTTC
V gene: TRBV27; clone size: -; J gene: TRBJ2-7; D gene: TRBD1; CDR3 protein: CASSLSRGQAGYEQYF; CDR3 DNA: TGTGCCAGCAGTTTATCTAGGGGACAGGCAGGTTACGAGCAGTACTTC
V gene: TRBV30; clone size: -; J gene: TRBJ1-6; D gene: -; CDR3 protein: CAMGLSNSPLHF; CDR3 DNA: TGTGCCATGGGACTGAGTAATTCACCCCTCCACTTT
V gene: TRBV29-1; clone size: -; J gene: TRBJ2-2; D gene: -; CDR3 protein: CSVVGHPNTGELFF; CDR3 DNA: TGCAGCGTTGTAGGACACCCCAACACCGGGGAGCTGTTTTTT
V gene: TRBV4-1; clone size: -; J gene: TRBJ1-4; D gene: -; CDR3 protein: CASSQDSWSRLFF; CDR3 DNA: TGCGCCAGCAGCCAAGATTCTTGGAGTAGACTGTTTTTT
V gene: TRBV5-4; clone size: -; J gene: TRBJ2-1; D gene: TRBD1; CDR3 protein: CASSLEGQGAAYNEQFF; CDR3 DNA: TGTGCCAGCAGCTTGGAGGGACAGGGGGCCGCCTACAATGAGCAGTTCTTC
V gene: TRBV3-1/TRBV3-2; clone size: -; J gene: TRBJ1-5; D gene: -; CDR3 protein: CASSQDSGSGQPQHF; CDR3 DNA: TGTGCCAGCAGCCAAGATTCGGGGTCCGGTCAGCCCCAGCATTTT
V gene: TRBV5-4; clone size: -; J gene: TRBJ1-2; D gene: TRBD1; CDR3 protein: CASSQGARGYGYTF; CDR3 DNA: TGTGCCAGCAGCCAGGGGGCGCGGGGCTATGGCTACACCTTC
V gene: TRBV2; clone size: -; J gene: TRBJ2-7; D gene: -; CDR3 protein: CASSDGSSYEQYF; CDR3 DNA: TGTGCCAGCAGTGACGGTAGCTCCTACGAGCAGTACTTC
V gene: TRBV6-4; clone size: -; J gene: TRBJ2-1; D gene: -; CDR3 protein: CASSEMGGTYNEQFF; CDR3 DNA: TGTGCCAGCAGTGAAATGGGAGGGACATACAATGAGCAGTTCTTC
V gene: TRBV28; clone size: -; J gene: TRBJ1-1; D gene: TRBD1; CDR3 protein: CASSQAQGGDTEAFF; CDR3 DNA: TGTGCCAGCAGCCAAGCCCAGGGGGGAGACACTGAAGCTTTCTTT
V gene: TRBV19; clone size: -; J gene: TRBJ1-5; D gene: TRBD1; CDR3 protein: CATLQTGQGTSQPQHF; CDR3 DNA: TGTGCCACCCTTCAGACGGGACAGGGGACAAGTCAGCCCCAGCATTTT
V gene: TRBV7-2; clone size: -; J gene: TRBJ2-1; D gene: TRBD2; CDR3 protein: CASSLALAGSYNEQFF; CDR3 DNA: TGTGCCAGCAGCTTGGCACTAGCGGGGTCCTACAATGAGCAGTTCTTC
V gene: TRBV5-1; clone size: -; J gene: TRBJ1-5; D gene: -; CDR3 protein: CASSLVPGEQPQHF; CDR3 DNA: TGCGCCAGCAGCTTGGTGCCAGGCGAGCAGCCCCAGCATTTT
V gene: TRBV14; clone size: -; J gene: TRBJ2-3; D gene: -; CDR3 protein: CASSRMTAGLDTQYF; CDR3 DNA: TGTGCCAGCAGCCGAATGACCGCGGGGCTGGATACGCAGTATTTT
V gene: TRBV5-1; clone size: -; J gene: TRBJ2-7; D gene: TRBD1; CDR3 protein: CASSLGQGIYEQYF; CDR3 DNA: TGCGCCAGCAGCTTGGGACAGGGCATCTACGAGCAGTACTTC
V gene: TRBV6-6; clone size: -; J gene: TRBJ2-1; D gene: -; CDR3 protein: CASSQTTGIYNEQFF; CDR3 DNA: TGTGCCAGCAGTCAAACCACCGGGATCTACAATGAGCAGTTCTTC
V gene: TRBV11-2; clone size: few; J gene: TRBJ1-2; D gene: -; CDR3 protein: CASSRPGGNYGYTF; CDR3 DNA: TGTGCCAGCAGCCGGCCGGGGGGGAACTATGGCTACACCTTC
V gene: TRBV27; clone size: once; J gene: TRBJ1-2; D gene: -; CDR3 protein: CASSLGGVDNYGYTF; CDR3 DNA: TGTGCCAGCAGTTTAGGAGGGGTAGATAACTATGGCTACACCTTC
V gene: TRBV6-2/TRBV6-3; clone size: -; J gene: TRBJ1-6; D gene: TRBD1; CDR3 protein: CASSYRADRETYNSPLHF; CDR3 DNA: TGTGCCAGCAGTTACAGAGCGGACAGGGAAACCTATAATTCACCCCTCCACTTT
V gene: TRBV19; clone size: -; J gene: TRBJ2-7; D gene: -; CDR3 protein: CASSAATGGSYEQYF; CDR3 DNA: TGTGCCAGTAGTGCCGCAACTGGAGGCTCCTACGAGCAGTACTTC
V gene: TRBV5-8; clone size: -; J gene: TRBJ1-1; D gene: TRBD1; CDR3 protein: CASSHTGESTNTEAFF; CDR3 DNA: TGTGCCAGCAGCCATACAGGGGAGTCGACGAACACTGAAGCTTTCTTT